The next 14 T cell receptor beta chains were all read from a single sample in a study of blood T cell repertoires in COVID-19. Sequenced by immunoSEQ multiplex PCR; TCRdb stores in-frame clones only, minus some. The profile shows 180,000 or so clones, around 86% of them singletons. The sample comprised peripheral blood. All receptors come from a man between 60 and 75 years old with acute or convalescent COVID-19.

The DNA of the CDR3 is TGTGCCAGCAGCTTAAGAGGGACCTCGGGCGGAGGGGGCGGTCAGGGCTACACCTTC. This sequence encodes CASSLRGTSGGGGGQGYTF. This chain joins TRBV7-2 and TRBJ1-2; 7 positions agree with TRBD1. The CDR3 length is 19 residues. V dropped 2 bases and J dropped 8; count of bases not matched to a gene: 23. Per germline, CDR1 SGHTA and CDR2 FQGNSA.

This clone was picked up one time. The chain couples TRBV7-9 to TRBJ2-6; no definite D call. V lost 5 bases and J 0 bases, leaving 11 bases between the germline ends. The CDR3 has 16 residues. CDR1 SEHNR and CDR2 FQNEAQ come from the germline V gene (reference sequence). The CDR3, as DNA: TGTGCCAGCAGCACAAACAGAATCTCTGGGGCCAACGTCCTGACTTTC. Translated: CASSTNRISGANVLTF.

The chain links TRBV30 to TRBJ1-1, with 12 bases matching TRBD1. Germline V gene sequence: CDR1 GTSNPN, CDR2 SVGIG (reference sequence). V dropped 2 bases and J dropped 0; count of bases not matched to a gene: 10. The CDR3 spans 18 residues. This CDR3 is CAWSTPGQGARVNTEAFF. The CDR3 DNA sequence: TGTGCCTGGAGTACCCCGGGACAGGGGGCACGTGTGAACACTGAAGCTTTCTTT.

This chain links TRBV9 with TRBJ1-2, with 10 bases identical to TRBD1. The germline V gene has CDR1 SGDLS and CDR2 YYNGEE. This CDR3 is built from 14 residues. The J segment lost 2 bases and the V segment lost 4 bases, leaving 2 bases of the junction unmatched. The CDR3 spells CASSKGQGNYGYTF. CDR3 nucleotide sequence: TGTGCCAGCAGCAAGGGACAGGGGAACTATGGCTACACCTTC.

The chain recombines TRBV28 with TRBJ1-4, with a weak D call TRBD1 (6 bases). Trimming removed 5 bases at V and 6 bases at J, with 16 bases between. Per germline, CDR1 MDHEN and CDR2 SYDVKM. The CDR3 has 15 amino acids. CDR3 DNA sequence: TGTGCCAGCAGTCCTACAGGGAAGCGCGATGAAAAACTGTTTTTT. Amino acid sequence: CASSPTGKRDEKLFF.

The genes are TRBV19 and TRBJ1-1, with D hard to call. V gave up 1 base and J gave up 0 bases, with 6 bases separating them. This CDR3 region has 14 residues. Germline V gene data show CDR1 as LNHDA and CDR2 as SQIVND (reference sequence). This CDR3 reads CASSIVNMNTEAFF. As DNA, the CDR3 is TGTGCCAGTAGTATAGTTAACATGAACACTGAAGCTTTCTTT.

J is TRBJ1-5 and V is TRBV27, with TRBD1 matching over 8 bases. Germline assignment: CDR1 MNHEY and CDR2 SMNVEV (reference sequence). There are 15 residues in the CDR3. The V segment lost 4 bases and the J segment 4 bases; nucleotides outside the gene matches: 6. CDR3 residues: CASSSLGTGNQPQHF. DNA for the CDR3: TGTGCCAGCAGTTCCTTGGGGACAGGAAATCAGCCCCAGCATTTT.

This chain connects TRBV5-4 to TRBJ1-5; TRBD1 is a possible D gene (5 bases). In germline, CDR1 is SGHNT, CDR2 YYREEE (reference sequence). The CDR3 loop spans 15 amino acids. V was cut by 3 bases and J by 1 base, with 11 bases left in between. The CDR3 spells CASSSGGVSNQPQHF. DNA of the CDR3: TGTGCCAGCAGCTCGGGGGGTGTGAGCAATCAGCCCCAGCATTTT. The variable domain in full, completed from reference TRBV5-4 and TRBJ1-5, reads ETGVTQSPTHLIKTRGQQVTLRCSSQSGHNTVSWYQQALGQGPQFIFQYYREEENGRGNFPPRFSGLQFPNYSSELNVNALELDDSALYLCASSSGGVSNQPQHFGDGTRLSIL.

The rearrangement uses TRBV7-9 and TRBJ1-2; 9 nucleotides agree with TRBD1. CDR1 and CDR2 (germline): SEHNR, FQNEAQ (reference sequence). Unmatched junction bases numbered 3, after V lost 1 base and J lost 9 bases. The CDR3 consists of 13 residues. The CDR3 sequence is CASSLGDRVRYTF. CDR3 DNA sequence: TGTGCCAGCAGCTTAGGGGACAGGGTCCGCTACACCTTC.

Here the CDR3 reads CANTPGGAASTDTQYF. CDR3 coding DNA: TGCGCCAACACACCGGGGGGGGCGGCCAGCACAGATACGCAGTATTTT. The rearrangement links TRBV23-1 to TRBJ2-3; 8 bases map to TRBD2. TRBV23-1 is flagged as an ORF with uncertain function. The CDR3 is 16 amino acids. With 10 bases clipped from V and 0 bases from J, the junction kept 12 bases outside the gene matches.

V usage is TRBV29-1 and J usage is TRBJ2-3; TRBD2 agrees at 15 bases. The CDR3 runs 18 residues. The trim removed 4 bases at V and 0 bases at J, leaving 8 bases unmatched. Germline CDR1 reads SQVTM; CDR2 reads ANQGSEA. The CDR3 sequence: CSVGGLAGGLPSTDTQYF. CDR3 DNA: TGCAGCGTTGGGGGACTAGCGGGAGGTCTCCCAAGCACAGATACGCAGTATTTT.

Here the CDR3 DNA reads TGTGCCAGCACTCCTAGGACAGGCCCTGAAGCTTTCTTT. It codes for CASTPRTGPEAFF. V gene TRBV2 combines with J gene TRBJ1-1, with 7 bases that match TRBD1. After removal of 7 bases from V and 6 bases from J, the junction contained 8 bases not matched to a gene. The CDR3 runs 13 residues. Germline V gives CDR1 SNHLY, CDR2 FYNNEI. Together with reference TRBV2 and TRBJ1-1, the CDR3 gives the full variable domain: EPEVTQTPSHQVTQMGQEVILRCVPISNHLYFYWYRQILGQKVEFLVSFYNNEISEKSEIFDDQFSVERPDGSNFTLKIRSTKLEDSAMYFCASTPRTGPEAFFGQGTRLTVV.

The CDR3, as DNA: TGTGCCAGCAGCTTAGCCCCCAGGGGTCGAGCCAAAAACATTCAGTACTTC. It specifies CASSLAPRGRAKNIQYF. J is TRBJ2-4 and V is TRBV7-8, with a tentative D call TRBD1 (6 bases). This CDR3 spans 17 amino acids. V shed 0 bases and J shed 0 bases, with 12 bases lying between them. Germline CDR1 and CDR2: SGHVS and FQNEAQ.

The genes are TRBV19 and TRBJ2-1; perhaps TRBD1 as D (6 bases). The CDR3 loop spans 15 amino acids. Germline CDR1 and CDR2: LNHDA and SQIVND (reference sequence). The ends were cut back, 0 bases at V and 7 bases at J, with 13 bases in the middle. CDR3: CASSIDWQGWNEQFF. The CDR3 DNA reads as TGTGCCAGTAGTATAGATTGGCAGGGGTGGAATGAGCAGTTCTTC.